This paragraph reports one T cell receptor (beta chain). No cognate antigen has been identified for it. No base quality information exists; no much larger clone differs at one position. These data come from a study of shared clonotypes between healthy human individuals (TCRdb year 2020). Background on the whole study: The cohort comprised two women and a few men aged 18 to 49 years. Each donor's leukapheresis produced roughly between roughly 0.85 and 9.5 billion PBMCs. Different laboratories and diverse techniques were used to prepare libraries and sequence TCR repertoires, to increase sequencing depth and limit assay-specific biases. Per donor, three plates each were used for CD4 naive and CD4 memory, two for CD8 naive, and one for CD8 memory. To estimate repertoire size and how much clonotype sharing occurs between individuals, the study deeply sequenced the blood TCR repertoires of five healthy adults. General conclusions and limits of the study: Compared with non-shared clonotypes, the clonotypes found in all four sorted-subset donors had higher generation probabilities. Sharing across a handful of donors was observed for about 4.8% of naive CD4, about 4% of naive CD8, about 2.5% of memory CD4, and roughly 0.4% of memory CD8 clonotypes. Pairwise subsampling indicated that sequencing depth was expected to affect the degree of clonotype sharing among donors. Sampling was limited to blood, and TCR repertoires in tissue likely differ from TCR repertoires in blood. Even with the large sequencing depth, rarefaction of the sorted-subset datasets indicated that sequencing was incomplete. The genetic and exposure-history diversity represented was limited by the small number of donors. Naive subsets generally had larger estimated clonotype richness than memory subsets did.

The donors were healthy, HIV-negative adults who had no recently reported acute infections or vaccinations. All donors were Caucasian adults living in Nashville, Tennessee, USA. CD4+ T cells were enriched by magnetic negative selection, after which naive cells were positively selected on CD45RA and the negative fraction was taken as the memory subset. Blood was collected by leukapheresis, and PBMCs were isolated by Ficoll-Histopaque density gradient centrifugation and then cryopreserved in liquid nitrogen vapor phase. Analytical flow cytometry was used to check the purity and quantity of every magnetically sorted T cell population. Genomic DNA was isolated from every sorted fraction and measured by UV absorbance on a Nanodrop 2000c. Using the deep immunoSEQ assay, TCR CDR3 regions were amplified from genomic DNA by multiplex PCR. Genomic DNA extracted from each cell subset was distributed evenly over all wells of several immunoSEQ 96-well plates, and each plate served as one replicate. For sorted subsets, each replicate PCR was loaded with 200 ng genomic DNA, equivalent to some 27,000 T cell genomes. Purified libraries were quantified with a Qubit 3.0 fluorometer, sized on a Bioanalyzer 2100, and re-quantified with the KAPA Library Quantification kit. Every immunoSEQ 96-well plate was sequenced on a dedicated single-read 150-cycle Illumina NextSeq 550 flow cell. On the study's bioinformatics: The immunoSEQ output contained only junctional sequences without quality scores, so filtering could not match that applied to full-length reads. Sequences were annotated with PyIR, a Python wrapper for IgBLAST v1.9, using IMGT germline references to assign V/J genes and CDR3. Reads were removed for weak V/J assignments (E-value above 1e-6), missing CDR3, stop codons, out-of-frame junctions, or ambiguous translated residues. A V3J clonotype was defined by an identical inferred V gene, J gene, and CDR3 amino acid sequence. The percentage overlap between two repertoires was calculated by dividing the number of shared unique clonotypes by the size of the smaller repertoire. Richness of each repertoire was evaluated using RTK rarefaction, the Chao1 estimator, and Recon v2.1 estimates of unobserved clonotypes. Generation probabilities for all TCRbeta clonotypes obtained by the gDNA method from a handful of donors were computed using OLGA. This immuneACCESS table, as held by TCRdb, lists in-frame sequences with V and J called but not all clones. Of the missing ones, under half trace to an unresolved V gene in checked studies; the others have no known cause. The DNA was the basis for D and trimming; V, J and clone size are from that table. The sample table lists approximately 2,000,000 clones, around 90% of them with a count of one. The top ten clonotypes cover around 0.38% of the sample.

Looking up the germline V gene (reference sequence) yields CDR1 SEHNR and CDR2 FQNEAQ. At the junction V is shortened by 2 bases and J by 4 bases, with 11 bases in between. Including the terminal cysteine and phenylalanine, the CDR3 comprises 14 residues. The DNA shown is the 42-base CDR3, in frame from base 1. The chain employs TRBV7-9 and TRBJ2-5; the D region possibly corresponds to TRBD2 (5 bases align). This sequence was found in a man younger than 30 in good health. Some clones in this sample may be carry-over from other donors' samples. Sequencing was done on a sample of naive CD4+ T cells from PBMCs. The cell subset or site label of this sample denotes: CD45RA+ positively selected. The base sequence is TGTGCCAGCAGCTTACAGCTAGCAGGAGAGACCCAGTACTTC. Translated, this is CASSLQLAGETQYF.